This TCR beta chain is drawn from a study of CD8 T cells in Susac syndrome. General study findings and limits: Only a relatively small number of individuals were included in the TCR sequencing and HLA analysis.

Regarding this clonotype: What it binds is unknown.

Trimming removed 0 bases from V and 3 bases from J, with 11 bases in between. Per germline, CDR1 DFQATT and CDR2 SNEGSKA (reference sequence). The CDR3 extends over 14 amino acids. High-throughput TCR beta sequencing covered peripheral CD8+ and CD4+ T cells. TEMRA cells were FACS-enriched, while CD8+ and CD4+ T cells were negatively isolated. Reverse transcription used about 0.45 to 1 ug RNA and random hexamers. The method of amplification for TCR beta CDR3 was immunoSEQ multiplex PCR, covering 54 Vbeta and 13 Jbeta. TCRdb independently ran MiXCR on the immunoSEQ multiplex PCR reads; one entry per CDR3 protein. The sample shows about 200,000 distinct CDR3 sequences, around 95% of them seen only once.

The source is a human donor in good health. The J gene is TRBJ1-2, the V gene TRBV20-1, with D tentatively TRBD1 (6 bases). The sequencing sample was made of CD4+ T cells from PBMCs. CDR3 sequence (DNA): TGCAGTGCTAGAGATCGGAGGGGGGACTATGGCTACACCTTC. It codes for CSARDRRGDYGYTF.